The 30 T cell receptor beta chains listed next were all sequenced from one sample in a study of cytomegalovirus exposure and HLA in healthy donors. The study ran its PCR with 60 Vbeta and 13 Jbeta primers. Sequencing used immunoSEQ multiplex PCR; TCRdb keeps in-frame clones, though not all of them. This sample's clone table lists over 110,000 clones. Sequencing was done on a sample of PBMCs. The receptor source for this set is a male donor in good health and CMV-seronegative.

The rearrangement joins TRBV28 to TRBJ1-1, with D unclear. The CDR3 length is 11 residues. V was trimmed by 6 bases and J by 7 bases, leaving 9 bases between them. Germline lookup yields CDR1 MDHEN and CDR2 SYDVKM. CDR3 DNA sequence: TGTGCCAGCAGGGTTCACGGTGAAGCTTTCTTT. It codes for CASRVHGEAFF.

The rearrangement links TRBV7-7 to TRBJ2-5, with TRBD1 as a possible D gene (6 bases). Germline values: CDR1 SSHAT, CDR2 FNYEAQ (reference sequence). V shed 5 bases and J shed 3 bases, with 10 bases lying between them. The CDR3 extends over 13 amino acids. CDR3 nucleotide sequence: TGTGCCAGCAGCCGGGACACCAAAGAGACCCAGTACTTC. It translates to CASSRDTKETQYF.

The V and J genes are TRBV4-2 and TRBJ1-1; 7 nucleotides line up with TRBD1. CDR3 length: 13 amino acids. The germline CDR1 and CDR2 sequences are LGHNA and YNFKEQ. Trimming cost V 1 base and J 11 bases; bases outside gene matches: 7. The CDR3: CASSQGQGPGAFF. Here the CDR3 DNA reads TGTGCCAGCAGCCAAGGACAGGGCCCCGGGGCTTTCTTT.

The V and J genes are TRBV30 and TRBJ2-5; TRBD1 is a possible D gene (6 bases). The end of the DNA aligns better with TRBJ2-7, so the J call may be wrong. The CDR3 runs 13 residues. Looked up from germline, CDR1 is GTSNPN and CDR2 is SVGIG (reference sequence). This CDR3 reads CASQQGLTYEQYF. Written as DNA, the CDR3 is TGTGCCAGCCAACAGGGTTTGACCTACGAGCAGTACTTC.

J is TRBJ2-1 and V is TRBV6-1; the match to TRBD2 covers 16 bases. The V gene's germline CDR1 is MNHNS and CDR2 SASEGT. The V segment lost 0 bases and the J segment 15 bases; nucleotides outside the gene matches: 5. The CDR3 length is 15 residues. The CDR3 nucleotides read TGTGCCAGCAGTGAAGCGGGACTAGCGGGAGGGCCGGCGTTCTTC. Translation: CASSEAGLAGGPAFF.

The V call is TRBV7-9, the J call TRBJ2-1; 8 bases are a match to TRBD1. J lost 7 bases, V lost 0 bases, and 8 bases had no gene match. The CDR3 spans 16 residues. The germline CDR1 and CDR2 sequences are SEHNR and FQNEAQ (reference sequence). CDR3 sequence: CASSLAQGANENEQFF. The CDR3 DNA sequence: TGTGCCAGCAGCTTAGCGCAGGGGGCCAATGAAAATGAGCAGTTCTTC.

J is TRBJ1-5 and V is TRBV23-1, with 11 bases matching TRBD1. TRBV23-1 is classed as an ORF, of uncertain function. Trimming at V came to 2 bases and at J to 6 bases, leaving 9 bases not matched to a gene. The CDR3 sequence is 17 residues long. The CDR3 coding sequence is TGCGCCAGCAGTCAAGACGGACAGGGGGCAAGTCCTCAGCCCCAGCATTTT. It translates to CASSQDGQGASPQPQHF.

This rearrangement joins TRBV4-3 to TRBJ1-5, with D unresolved. This CDR3 contains 15 residues. Germline V gene sequence: CDR1 LGHNA, CDR2 YSLEER. Trimming stripped 0 bases from V and 5 bases from J, with 11 bases between. The CDR3 is CASSQEFYGDQPQHF. The DNA of the CDR3 is TGCGCCAGCAGCCAAGAGTTTTACGGAGATCAGCCCCAGCATTTT.

J is TRBJ1-5 and V is TRBV19; possibly TRBD1 for D (5 bases). The CDR3 runs to 14 residues. V was clipped by 7 bases and J by 5 bases, with 15 bases between them. Germline V lookup: CDR1 LNHDA, CDR2 SQIVND (reference sequence). The CDR3 DNA reads TGTGCCAGTACCGATCCCGGGGGTCATCAGCCCCAGCATTTT. Translation: CASTDPGGHQPQHF. The whole variable domain, remainder taken from reference TRBV19 and TRBJ1-5, is DGGITQSPKYLFRKEGQNVTLSCEQNLNHDAMYWYRQDPGQGLRLIYYSQIVNDFQKGDIAEGYSVSREKKESFPLTVTSAQKNPTAFYLCASTDPGGHQPQHFGDGTRLSIL.

The V and J genes are TRBV5-1 and TRBJ2-7, with 11 bases matching TRBD2. Trimming cost V 3 bases and J 6 bases; bases outside gene matches: 11. The CDR3 consists of 16 residues. Germline V gene lookup returns CDR1 SGHRS and CDR2 YFSETQ. CDR3 nucleotides: TGCGCCAGCAGCTCGGAATTACTAGCGGGAGCTGGCGAGCAGTACTTC. Its translation: CASSSELLAGAGEQYF.

V usage is TRBV4-3 and J usage is TRBJ1-2; 7 bases match TRBD1. This CDR3 has 15 amino acids. CDR1 and CDR2 from the germline V gene are LGHNA and YSLEER. The J segment lost 2 bases and the V segment lost 0 bases, leaving 3 bases of the junction unmatched. CDR3 region: CASSQDGTVNYGYTF. The DNA of the CDR3 is TGCGCCAGCAGCCAAGATGGGACAGTGAACTATGGCTACACCTTC.

V and J are TRBV19 and TRBJ1-2; possible D gene TRBD1, 5 bases. This CDR3 is built from 14 residues. The germline V gene encodes CDR1 LNHDA and CDR2 SQIVND (reference sequence). Trimming stripped 5 bases from V and 4 bases from J, with 14 bases between. The CDR3 coding sequence is TGTGCCAGTAGTTCCGACAGCTTAGGCTATGGCTACACCTTC. It translates to CASSSDSLGYGYTF.

This chain connects TRBV19 to TRBJ2-2, with D perhaps TRBD1 (5 bases). The V end lost 6 bases, the J end lost 5 bases, and 7 bases lay between the germline ends. The V gene's germline CDR1 is LNHDA and CDR2 SQIVND (reference sequence). The CDR3 covers 12 residues. The CDR3 nucleotides read TGTGCCAGTAGCAGGGTGACCGGGGAGCTGTTTTTT. Encoded protein: CASSRVTGELFF.

CDR3 DNA sequence: TGTGCCACCAGCAGAGATCTTCCGGACAGGGGGAGGTACGAGCAGTACTTC. It codes for CATSRDLPDRGRYEQYF. The genes are TRBV15 and TRBJ2-7, with 10 bases fitting TRBD1. Germline V CDR1 and CDR2: LNHNV, YYDKDF (reference sequence). The CDR3 totals 17 residues. The ends lost 0 bases at V and 4 bases at J; junction bases unmatched: 9.

The rearrangement joins TRBV5-3 to TRBJ1-2; TRBD1 agrees at 11 bases. TRBV5-3 belongs to the ORF category, with a function that is uncertain. The CDR3 contains 19 residues. V lost 4 bases and J lost 1; bases outside the gene matches: 15. The CDR3 bases are TGTGCCAGAAGCACCAGGGACAGGGGGAATCCTATTAATAACTATGGCTACACCTTC. This encodes CARSTRDRGNPINNYGYTF.

The chain has TRBV6-5 and TRBJ2-5; 8 bases line up with TRBD2. This CDR3 region has 14 residues. CDR1 and CDR2 (germline): MNHEY, SVGAGI. V gave up 10 bases and J gave up 4 bases; unmatched junction bases: 11. The CDR3 bases are TGTGCCACCGGAGGGCAGCGGGAGACAGAGACCCAGTACTTC. This encodes CATGGQRETETQYF.

Regarding this clone: This CDR3 is also generated by other DNA sequences in the sample. The CDR3 coding sequence is TGTGCCAGCAGTTACCTGTACGAGCAGTACTTC. Translating gives CASSYLYEQYF. V and J are TRBV6-5 and TRBJ2-7; the D is unclear. Trimming shortened V by 2 bases and J by 4 bases, and 3 bases separated the two germline ends. The germline V gene has CDR1 MNHEY and CDR2 SVGAGI. The CDR3 length is 11 residues.

This chain links TRBV7-6 with TRBJ1-1, with 9 bases that match TRBD1. The ends lost 1 base at V and 3 bases at J; junction bases unmatched: 9. The germline V gene encodes CDR1 SGHVS and CDR2 FNYEAQ. The CDR3 extends over 17 amino acids. CDR3 in DNA: TGTGCCAGCAGCTTAGTGGGTCTCCGGACAGGGGACACTGAAGCTTTCTTT. The encoded protein is CASSLVGLRTGDTEAFF.

This chain uses TRBV30 with TRBJ2-5; TRBD2 aligns across 9 bases. The J call is doubtful: the DNA matches TRBJ2-7 better. CDR1 and CDR2 (germline): GTSNPN, SVGIG (reference sequence). This CDR3 has 13 residues. CDR3 residues: CASSGTSTHEQYF. CDR3 DNA: TGTGCCTCTTCCGGGACTAGCACCCACGAGCAGTACTTC.

CDR3 sequence (DNA): TGTGCCAGCGATGGGACAGGGAAGGCCCAAGAGACCCAGTACTTC. This encodes CASDGTGKAQETQYF. The genes are TRBV21-1 and TRBJ2-5; TRBD1, the table's D call, was not compared with the DNA. TRBV21-1 is marked as a pseudogene. The CDR3 is made up of 15 amino acids.

The genes are TRBV19 and TRBJ1-6; tentatively, D is TRBD1 (6 bases). There are 15 residues in the CDR3. Trimming removed 0 bases at V and 9 bases at J, with 12 bases between. Germline CDR1 reads LNHDA; CDR2 reads SQIVND (reference sequence). CDR3 amino acids: CASSIDKQGGSPLHF. The CDR3 nucleotides are TGTGCCAGTAGTATAGACAAACAGGGCGGTTCACCCCTCCACTTT.

The rearrangement uses TRBV18 and TRBJ2-5, with 9 bases aligning to TRBD1. CDR1 is KGHSH and CDR2 is LQKENI in the germline V gene. This CDR3 spans 15 amino acids. J gave up 2 bases and V 0 bases, and 1 base lay outside the gene matches. In nucleotides, the CDR3 is TGTGCCAGCTCACCACCGGGACAGGGTCAAGAGACCCAGTACTTC. Encoded protein: CASSPPGQGQETQYF.

A word on this clone: One end of the junction is discordant with germline, which a read error may explain. The rearrangement links TRBV7-7 to TRBJ2-5; the match to TRBD2 covers 10 bases. There are 15 residues in the CDR3. Looked up from germline, CDR1 is SSHAT and CDR2 is FNYEAQ (reference sequence). CDR3 bases: TGTGCTAGCAGCCCGCCGGGACTAGCGCGAGAGACCCAGTACTTC. It encodes CASSPPGLARETQYF.

The CDR3 region is CASPLQRGKETQYF. Written as DNA, the CDR3 is TGTGCCAGTCCCCTTCAGCGGGGTAAAGAGACCCAGTACTTC. This sequence joins TRBV19 and TRBJ2-5; TRBD2 aligns across 7 bases. The CDR3 has 14 amino acids. Germline lookup yields CDR1 LNHDA and CDR2 SQIVND (reference sequence). With 8 bases clipped from V and 3 bases from J, the junction kept 9 bases outside the gene matches.

As DNA, the CDR3 is TGTGCCATCAGGACAGTTTACGAGCAGTACTTC. It encodes CAIRTVYEQYF. The chain links TRBV10-3 to TRBJ2-7; possibly TRBD1 for D (5 bases). The CDR3 totals 11 residues. Trimming removed 6 bases from V and 4 bases from J, with 7 bases in between. CDR1 and CDR2 (germline): ENHRY, SYGVKD.

The V call is TRBV11-1, the J call TRBJ2-5; 9 nucleotides agree with TRBD1. The CDR3 covers 14 residues. With V trimmed by 8 bases and J by 1 base, 5 bases remained unmatched. CDR1 is SGHAT, CDR2 FQDESV, per germline (reference sequence). The CDR3 region is CASGTGQGQETQYF. The CDR3, as DNA: TGTGCCAGCGGGACGGGACAGGGCCAAGAGACCCAGTACTTC. Looking up the rest from reference TRBV11-1 and TRBJ2-5 gives the full variable domain: EAEVAQSPRYKITEKSQAVAFWCDPISGHATLYWYRQILGQGPELLVQFQDESVVDDSQLPKDRFSAERLKGVDSTLKIQPAELGDSAMYLCASGTGQGQETQYFGPGTRLLVL.

This chain uses TRBV30 with TRBJ1-1, with D tentatively TRBD1 (5 bases). CDR3 length: 13 amino acids. CDR1 is GTSNPN, CDR2 SVGIG, per germline (reference sequence). V lost 3 bases and J 1 base, leaving 9 bases between the germline ends. Here the CDR3 DNA reads TGTGCCTGGAGCGACCAGGGGAACACTGAAGCTTTCTTT. This encodes CAWSDQGNTEAFF.

V usage is TRBV5-1 and J usage is TRBJ2-7; weak D call: TRBD1 (5 bases). There are 14 residues in the CDR3. The germline V gene has CDR1 SGHRS and CDR2 YFSETQ. V lost 4 bases, J lost 6 bases, and 17 bases lay in between. CDR3 in DNA: TGCGCCAGCAGCCCAGGACGTACAGGTGGCGAGCAGTACTTC. Protein sequence: CASSPGRTGGEQYF.

This sequence joins TRBV5-1 and TRBJ2-4, with D perhaps TRBD1 (6 bases). Germline values: CDR1 SGHRS, CDR2 YFSETQ. This CDR3 region has 17 residues. V was trimmed by 4 bases and J by 1 base, leaving 18 bases between them. CDR3 residues: CASSRGTTGWAKNIQYF. The CDR3 nucleotides are TGCGCCAGCAGCAGGGGGACGACCGGGTGGGCCAAAAACATTCAGTACTTC.

This chain connects TRBV28 to TRBJ1-5, with 10 nucleotides matching TRBD1. The CDR3 is made up of 20 amino acids. Germline V gene lookup returns CDR1 MDHEN and CDR2 SYDVKM. Trimming removed 1 base from V and 0 bases from J; junction bases left unmatched: 12. This CDR3 is CASSLYPSGQGRYSNQPQHF. CDR3 sequence (DNA): TGTGCCAGCAGTTTATACCCCTCGGGACAGGGGCGTTATAGCAATCAGCCCCAGCATTTT.